The T cell receptor beta chain described here comes from a study of blood T cells in healthy people across ages. Study observations and caveats: Aged donors had fewer naive CD4+ cells and lower diversity than long-lived donors. The study could not conclusively compare naive and antigen-experienced cells, given its unsorted PBMCs. Diversity of TCR beta correlated strongly with naive T cell percentage.

Next came a second PCR, run for about 6 to 11 cycles, which used a sample-barcoded 5' primer along with a J-beta primer mix. TCRdb re-analysed the 5' RACE reads in MiXCR, keeping a single row per CDR3 protein. This table has about 1.4 million distinct CDR3 sequences, around 59% appearing once. In germline, CDR1 is LGHNA, CDR2 YSLEER. This CDR3 region has 15 residues. The trim removed 4 bases at V and 7 bases at J, leaving 10 bases unmatched. This clonotype was found a few times. Its antigen is not identified. Approximately 10 milliliters was the volume of peripheral blood drawn from each donor. The TCR was taken from a man between 18 and 35 years old in good health. This chain connects TRBV4-3 to TRBJ2-1; 7 nucleotides agree with TRBD2. Sequences were obtained from blood. CDR3 loop: CASSPRDTGGNEQFF. CDR3 bases: TGCGCCAGCAGCCCCAGGGATACCGGGGGGAATGAGCAGTTCTTC.